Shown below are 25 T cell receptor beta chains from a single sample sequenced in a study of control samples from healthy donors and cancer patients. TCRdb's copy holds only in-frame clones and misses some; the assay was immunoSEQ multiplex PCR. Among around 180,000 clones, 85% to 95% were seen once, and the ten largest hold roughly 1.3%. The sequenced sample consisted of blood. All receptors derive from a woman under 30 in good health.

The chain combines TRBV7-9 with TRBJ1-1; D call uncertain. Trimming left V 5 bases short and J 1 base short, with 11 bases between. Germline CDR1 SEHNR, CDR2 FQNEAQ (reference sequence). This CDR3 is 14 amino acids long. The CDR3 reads CASSVGGKNTEAFF. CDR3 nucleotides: TGTGCCAGCAGCGTTGGAGGGAAGAACACTGAAGCTTTCTTT.

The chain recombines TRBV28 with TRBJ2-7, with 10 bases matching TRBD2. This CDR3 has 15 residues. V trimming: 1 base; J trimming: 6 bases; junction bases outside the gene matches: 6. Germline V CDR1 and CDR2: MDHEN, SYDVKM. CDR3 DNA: TGTGCCAGCAGTTTATTGGGCCTAGCGGGAGTCGAGCAGTACTTC. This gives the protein CASSLLGLAGVEQYF.

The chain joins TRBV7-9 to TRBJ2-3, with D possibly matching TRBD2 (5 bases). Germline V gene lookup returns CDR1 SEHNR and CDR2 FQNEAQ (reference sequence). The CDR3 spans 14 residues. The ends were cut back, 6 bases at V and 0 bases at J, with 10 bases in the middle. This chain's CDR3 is CASRRAESTDTQYF. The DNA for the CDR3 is TGTGCCAGCAGGAGGGCGGAAAGCACAGATACGCAGTATTTT.

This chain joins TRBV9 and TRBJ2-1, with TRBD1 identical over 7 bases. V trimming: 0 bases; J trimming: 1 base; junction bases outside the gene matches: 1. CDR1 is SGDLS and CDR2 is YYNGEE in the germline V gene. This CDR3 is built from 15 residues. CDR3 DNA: TGTGCCAGCAGCGTAGAACAGGGGTCCTACAATGAGCAGTTCTTC. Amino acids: CASSVEQGSYNEQFF.

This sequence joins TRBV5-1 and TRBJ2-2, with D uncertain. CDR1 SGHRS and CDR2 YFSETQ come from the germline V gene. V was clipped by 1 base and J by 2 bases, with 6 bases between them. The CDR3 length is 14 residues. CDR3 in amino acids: CASSLNSNTGELFF. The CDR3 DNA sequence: TGCGCCAGCAGCTTGAACAGTAACACCGGGGAGCTGTTTTTT.

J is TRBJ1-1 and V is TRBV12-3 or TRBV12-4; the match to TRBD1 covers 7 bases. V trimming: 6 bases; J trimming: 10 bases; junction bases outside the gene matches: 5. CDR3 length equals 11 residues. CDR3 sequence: CASSPTGAAFF. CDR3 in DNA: TGTGCCAGCAGCCCCACAGGGGCAGCTTTCTTT.

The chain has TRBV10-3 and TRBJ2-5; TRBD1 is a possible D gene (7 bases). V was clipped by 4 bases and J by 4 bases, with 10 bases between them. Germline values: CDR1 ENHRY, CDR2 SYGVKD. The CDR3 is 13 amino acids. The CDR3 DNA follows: TGTGCCATCAGTGTGCAGGGGGGAGAGACCCAGTACTTC. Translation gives CAISVQGGETQYF.

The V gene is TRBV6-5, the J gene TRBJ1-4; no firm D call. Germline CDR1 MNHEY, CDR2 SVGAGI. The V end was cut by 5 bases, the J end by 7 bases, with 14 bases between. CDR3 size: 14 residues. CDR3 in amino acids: CASSPTRSGEKLFF. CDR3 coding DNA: TGTGCCAGCAGTCCTACAAGGAGCGGTGAAAAACTGTTTTTT.

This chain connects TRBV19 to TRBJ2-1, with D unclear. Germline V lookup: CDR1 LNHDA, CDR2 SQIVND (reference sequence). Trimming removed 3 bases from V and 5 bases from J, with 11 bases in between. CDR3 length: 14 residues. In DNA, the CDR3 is TGTGCCAGTAGTATCTGGAACGGAAACAATGAGCAGTTCTTC. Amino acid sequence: CASSIWNGNNEQFF.

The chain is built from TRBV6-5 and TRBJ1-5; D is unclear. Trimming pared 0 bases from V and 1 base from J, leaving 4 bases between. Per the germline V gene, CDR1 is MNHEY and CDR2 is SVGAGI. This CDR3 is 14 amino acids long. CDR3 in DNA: TGTGCCAGCAGTTACTCGCTCAGCAATCAGCCCCAGCATTTT. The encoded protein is CASSYSLSNQPQHF.

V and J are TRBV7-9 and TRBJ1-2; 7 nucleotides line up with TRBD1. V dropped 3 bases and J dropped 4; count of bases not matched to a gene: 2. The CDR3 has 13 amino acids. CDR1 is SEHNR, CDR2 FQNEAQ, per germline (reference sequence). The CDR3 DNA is TGTGCCAGCAGCTTGACAGGGCCCTATGGCTACACCTTC. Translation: CASSLTGPYGYTF.

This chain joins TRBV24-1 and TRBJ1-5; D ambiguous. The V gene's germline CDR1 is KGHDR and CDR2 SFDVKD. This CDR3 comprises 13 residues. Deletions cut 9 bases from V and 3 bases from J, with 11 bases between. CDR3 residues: CATSERDNQPQHF. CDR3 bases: TGTGCCACCTCCGAGAGGGACAATCAGCCCCAGCATTTT.

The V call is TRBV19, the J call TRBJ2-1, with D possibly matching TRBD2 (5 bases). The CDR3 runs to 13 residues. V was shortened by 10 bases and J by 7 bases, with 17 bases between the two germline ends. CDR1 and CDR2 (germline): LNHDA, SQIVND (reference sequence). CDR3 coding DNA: TGTGCCACCGCCCCGAGGGCCAGGAATGAGCAGTTCTTC. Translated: CATAPRARNEQFF. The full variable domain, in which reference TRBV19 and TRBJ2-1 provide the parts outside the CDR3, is DGGITQSPKYLFRKEGQNVTLSCEQNLNHDAMYWYRQDPGQGLRLIYYSQIVNDFQKGDIAEGYSVSREKKESFPLTVTSAQKNPTAFYLCATAPRARNEQFFGPGTRLTVL.

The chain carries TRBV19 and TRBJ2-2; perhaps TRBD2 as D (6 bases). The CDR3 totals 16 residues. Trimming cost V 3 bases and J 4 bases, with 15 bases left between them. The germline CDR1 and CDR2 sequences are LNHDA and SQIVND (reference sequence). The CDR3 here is CASSIYRGGATGELFF. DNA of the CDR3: TGTGCCAGTAGTATCTATCGGGGAGGTGCCACCGGGGAGCTGTTTTTT.

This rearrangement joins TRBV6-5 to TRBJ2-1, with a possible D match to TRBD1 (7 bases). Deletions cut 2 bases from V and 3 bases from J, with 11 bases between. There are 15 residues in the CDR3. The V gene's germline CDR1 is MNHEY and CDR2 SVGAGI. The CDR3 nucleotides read TGTGCCAGCAGTTACGGGCAGGGGGGCTACAATGAGCAGTTCTTC. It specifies CASSYGQGGYNEQFF.

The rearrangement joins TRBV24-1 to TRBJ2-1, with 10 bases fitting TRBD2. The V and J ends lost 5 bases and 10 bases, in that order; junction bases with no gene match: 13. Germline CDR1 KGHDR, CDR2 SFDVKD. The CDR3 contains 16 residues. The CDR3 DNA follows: TGTGCCACCAGTGTGAGGAGCGGGAGGGGTCTTGGCGAGCAGTTCTTC. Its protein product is CATSVRSGRGLGEQFF.

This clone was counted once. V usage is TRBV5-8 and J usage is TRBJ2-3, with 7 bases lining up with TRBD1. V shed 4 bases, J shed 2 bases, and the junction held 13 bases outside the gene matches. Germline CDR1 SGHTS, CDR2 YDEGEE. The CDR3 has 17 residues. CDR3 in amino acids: CASSRGTATAFTDTQYF. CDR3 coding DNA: TGTGCCAGCAGCCGAGGGACAGCTACCGCTTTCACAGATACGCAGTATTTT. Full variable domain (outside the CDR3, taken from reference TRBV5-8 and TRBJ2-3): EAGVTQSPTHLIKTRGQQATLRCSPISGHTSVYWYQQALGLGLQFLLWYDEGEERNRGNFPPRFSGRQFPNYSSELNVNALELEDSALYLCASSRGTATAFTDTQYFGPGTRLTVL.

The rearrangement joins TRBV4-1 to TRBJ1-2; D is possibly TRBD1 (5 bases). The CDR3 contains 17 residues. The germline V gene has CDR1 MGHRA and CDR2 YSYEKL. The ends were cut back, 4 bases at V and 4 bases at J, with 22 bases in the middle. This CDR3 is CASSPSRDLIRGYGYTF. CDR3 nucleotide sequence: TGCGCCAGCAGCCCGTCCCGGGACCTTATCCGGGGCTATGGCTACACCTTC.

The CDR3 protein is CASSYALINTGELFF. CDR3 coding DNA: TGTGCCAGCAGTTACGCACTGATCAACACCGGGGAGCTGTTTTTT. The gene calls are TRBV6-5 and TRBJ2-2, with no clear D. This CDR3 is 15 amino acids long. The V end lost 2 bases, the J end lost 2 bases, and 9 bases lay between the germline ends. The germline V gene has CDR1 MNHEY and CDR2 SVGAGI.

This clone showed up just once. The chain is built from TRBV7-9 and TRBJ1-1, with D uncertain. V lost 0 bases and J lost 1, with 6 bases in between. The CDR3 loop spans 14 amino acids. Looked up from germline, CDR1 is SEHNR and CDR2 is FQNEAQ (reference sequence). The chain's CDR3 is CASSLAGSNTEAFF. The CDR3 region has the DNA TGTGCCAGCAGCTTAGCGGGATCGAACACTGAAGCTTTCTTT.

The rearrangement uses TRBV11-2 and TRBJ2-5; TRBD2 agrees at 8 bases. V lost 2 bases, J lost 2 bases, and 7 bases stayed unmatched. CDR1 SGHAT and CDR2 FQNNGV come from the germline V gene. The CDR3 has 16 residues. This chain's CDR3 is CASSLLMPGGQETQYF. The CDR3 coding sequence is TGTGCCAGCAGCTTACTAATGCCGGGGGGGCAAGAGACCCAGTACTTC.

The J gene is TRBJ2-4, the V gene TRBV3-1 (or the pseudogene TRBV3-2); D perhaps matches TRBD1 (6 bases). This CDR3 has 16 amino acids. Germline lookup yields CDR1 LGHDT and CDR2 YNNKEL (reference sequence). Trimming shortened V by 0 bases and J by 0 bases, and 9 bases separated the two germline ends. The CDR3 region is CASSQDYREAKNIQYF. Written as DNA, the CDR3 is TGTGCCAGCAGCCAAGATTACAGGGAAGCCAAAAACATTCAGTACTTC.

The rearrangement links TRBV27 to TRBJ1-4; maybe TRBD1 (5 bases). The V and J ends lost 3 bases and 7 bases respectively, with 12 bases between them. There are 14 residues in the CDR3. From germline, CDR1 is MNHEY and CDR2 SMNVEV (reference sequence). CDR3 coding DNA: TGTGCCAGCAGTTTCAATGGGGGGGGTGAAAAACTGTTTTTT. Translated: CASSFNGGGEKLFF.

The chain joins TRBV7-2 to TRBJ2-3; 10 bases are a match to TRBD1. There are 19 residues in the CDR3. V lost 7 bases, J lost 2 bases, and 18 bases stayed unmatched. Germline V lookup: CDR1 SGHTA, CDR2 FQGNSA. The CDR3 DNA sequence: TGTGCCAGCATCCACAGACCCGGGGGGACAGGGGCACTCACAGATACGCAGTATTTT. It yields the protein CASIHRPGGTGALTDTQYF.

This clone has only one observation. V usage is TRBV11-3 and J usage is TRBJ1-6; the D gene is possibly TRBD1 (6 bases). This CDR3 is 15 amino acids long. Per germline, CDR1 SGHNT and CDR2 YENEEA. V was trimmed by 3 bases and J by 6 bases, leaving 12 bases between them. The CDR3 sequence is CASSFRRGGNSPLHF. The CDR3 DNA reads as TGTGCCAGCAGCTTCCGGAGGGGGGGTAATTCACCCCTCCACTTT.